These T cell receptor beta chains were read from a single sample in a study of radiotherapy plus CTLA-4 blockade in lung cancer. The protocol was immunoSEQ multiplex PCR, while the TCRdb copy is restricted to in-frame clones and leaves out a portion. The table shows roughly 71,000 clones, with roughly 80% occurring only once. Sequences were derived from peripheral blood, sampled from a patient treated with radiotherapy plus ipilimumab. The source is a human donor with non-small cell lung cancer who had a complete response to radiotherapy plus ipilimumab. The CDR3 runs from the conserved cysteine through the conserved F or W. The order of the fields is clone size, D gene, J gene, V gene, CDR3 DNA, CDR3 protein. A D gene is named only where the DNA matches it firmly. Only part of the rows carry a size: once, few, many, or a class if the clone is expanded.

.	.	TRBJ2-3	TRBV10-1	TGCGCCAGCAGTGATACGGGGAGGTCAGATACGCAGTATTTT	CASSDTGRSDTQYF
.	TRBD2	TRBJ2-5	TRBV14	TGTGCCAGCAGCCGACTAGCGGGAGGGGAGACCCAGTACTTC	CASSRLAGGETQYF
.	.	TRBJ1-6	TRBV11-2	TGTGCCAGCAGCTTAGATCGGCCACCTGCGCCCCTCCACTTT	CASSLDRPPAPLHF
.	.	TRBJ1-1	TRBV30	TGTGCCTGGAGTGCTCGACAGGTTAGCACCAGGAACACTGAAGCTTTCTTT	CAWSARQVSTRNTEAFF
.	.	TRBJ1-2	TRBV27	TGTGCCAGCAGTTCCCTTGGCCGGGCCGGAGGCTACACCTTC	CASSSLGRAGGYTF
.	TRBD1	TRBJ1-1	TRBV5-1	TGCGCCAGCAGCTCGGGACAGTCTATAACTGAAGCTTTCTTT	CASSSGQSITEAFF
.	.	TRBJ2-3	TRBV7-2	TGTGCCAGCAGCTTAGGTGGGGTCTTTAGCACAGATACGCAGTATTTT	CASSLGGVFSTDTQYF
.	TRBD2	TRBJ2-3	TRBV5-1	TGCGCCAGCACCCTGCGGGCGGGAGGGAATACGCAGTATTTT	CASTLRAGGNTQYF
.	TRBD2	TRBJ2-1	TRBV5-1	TGCGCCAGCAGCTCCGGACTAGCGGCCAACAATGAGCAGTTCTTC	CASSSGLAANNEQFF
.	.	TRBJ2-6	TRBV30	TGTGCCTGGACCCTAGGATCAGGGATCTACCGCTCTGGGGCCAACGTCCTGACTTTC	CAWTLGSGIYRSGANVLTF
.	TRBD1	TRBJ1-6	TRBV27	TGTGCCAGCAGTTTAACCATCAAAGGACAGGGGAACTCACCCCTCCACTTT	CASSLTIKGQGNSPLHF
.	.	TRBJ1-4	TRBV7-2	TGTGCCAGCAGCTTAGAAGTGCAGGGACAAGAAAAACTGTTTTTT	CASSLEVQGQEKLFF
few	TRBD2	TRBJ2-1	TRBV9	TGTGCCAGCAGCGTAGTGGCGGGAGACAATGAGCAGTTCTTC	CASSVVAGDNEQFF
.	.	TRBJ2-3	TRBV12-5	TGTGCTAGTGGTGGCTCGCTAGATACGCAGTATTTT	CASGGSLDTQYF
.	.	TRBJ1-4	TRBV5-5	TGTGCCAGCAGCTTGGCCAAGGGCAGAACTAATGAAAAACTGTTTTTT	CASSLAKGRTNEKLFF
.	TRBD1	TRBJ1-4	TRBV29-1	TGCAGCGTTGAGTCAGGGGGCTCTTACCTAGCTAATGAAAAACTGTTTTTT	CSVESGGSYLANEKLFF
.	.	TRBJ2-7	TRBV6-5	TGTGCCAGCAGTTACTCCTTGCTCTACGAGCAGTACTTC	CASSYSLLYEQYF
once	.	TRBJ2-3	TRBV11-3	TGTGCCAGCAGCCTTAGCCCTTCTAGCACAGATACGCAGTATTTT	CASSLSPSSTDTQYF
once	.	TRBJ1-4	TRBV4-1	TGCGCCAGCAGCCAAGGGCGGTCTAATGAAAAACTGTTTTTT	CASSQGRSNEKLFF
.	.	TRBJ2-1	TRBV13	TGTGCCAGCAGCTTACTCCTACATGAGCAGTTCTTC	CASSLLLHEQFF
.	.	TRBJ2-3	TRBV28	TGTGCCAGCAGGCCAACTACCCGAAGCACAGATACGCAGTATTTT	CASRPTTRSTDTQYF
.	.	TRBJ1-1	TRBV7-9	TGTGCCAGCAGCTTACCCCCCACTGAAGCTTTCTTT	CASSLPPTEAFF
.	TRBD2	TRBJ2-5	TRBV5-6	TGTGCCAGCAGTAGCGGGAGGCGTTTTGCAGAGACCCAGTACTTC	CASSSGRRFAETQYF
.	TRBD2	TRBJ2-3	TRBV4-3	TGCGCCAGCAGCCCTACCAGACTAGCGGGGGGTGCAGATACGCAGTATTTT	CASSPTRLAGGADTQYF
.	TRBD1	TRBJ2-4	TRBV9	TGTGCCAGCAGCCCACAGAGTCTGGGACAGGGGAACATTCAGTACTTC	CASSPQSLGQGNIQYF
once	.	TRBJ1-2	TRBV19	TGTGCCAGTAGTATAACTCAGGGTATGGATGGCTACACCTTC	CASSITQGMDGYTF
few	.	TRBJ1-2	TRBV30	TGTGCCTGGAGGAAGGGAGGCTACACCTTC	CAWRKGGYTF
.	.	TRBJ2-5	TRBV5-1	TGCGCCAGCAGACAAGTGTCAGGGGAGGAGACCCAGTACTTC	CASRQVSGEETQYF
.	.	TRBJ2-3	TRBV9	TGTGCCAGCAGCGTAGGGGGGGCGAGCACAGATACGCAGTATTTT	CASSVGGASTDTQYF
.	TRBD1	TRBJ1-1	TRBV6-5	TGTGCCACCTCTCGATCCGGGACAGCAAACACTGAAGCTTTCTTT	CATSRSGTANTEAFF
.	.	TRBJ1-2	TRBV30	TGTGCCTGGACCACGAATTCCTACTATGGCTACACCTTC	CAWTTNSYYGYTF
.	TRBD2	TRBJ2-1	TRBV7-9	TGTGCCAGCAGCACCGGGACTAGCGGGGGGGGAGACAATGAGCAGTTCTTC	CASSTGTSGGGDNEQFF
.	.	TRBJ2-4	TRBV5-5	TGTGCCAGCAGCTTGGGGGCCGTAGGGAGGGCCAAAAACATTCAGTACTTC	CASSLGAVGRAKNIQYF
.	TRBD1	TRBJ2-5	TRBV10-3	TGTGCCATCAGTGGCGGACAGGCTCAAGAGACCCAGTACTTC	CAISGGQAQETQYF
.	TRBD2	TRBJ2-1	TRBV15	TGTGCCACCAGAACTGGAAGATTAGCGGGGCCCTTCGCCTCCCCCTCCTACAATGAGCAGTTCTTC	CATRTGRLAGPFASPSYNEQFF
once	.	TRBJ2-5	TRBV7-9	TGTGCCAGCAGCTCCCTAGCGAACCAAGAGACCCAGTACTTC	CASSSLANQETQYF
.	TRBD1	TRBJ1-5	TRBV29-1	TGCAGCGTTGCGGGGACAGCCTCTAATCAGCCTCAGCATTTT	CSVAGTASNQPQHF
.	.	TRBJ1-4	TRBV10-3	TGTGCCATCAGTGAATCCCGGGGCCATGCAACTAATGAAAAACTGTTTTTT	CAISESRGHATNEKLFF
.	.	TRBJ1-2	TRBV5-5	TGTGCCAGCAGGCCTTCCCCTAACTATGGCTACACCTTC	CASRPSPNYGYTF
.	TRBD1	TRBJ2-6	TRBV27	TGTGCCAGCAGTTTAACCCCGGCAGGGGGCGCAGGAACTGGTTCTGGGGCCAACGTCCTGACTTTC	CASSLTPAGGAGTGSGANVLTF
.	.	TRBJ1-2	TRBV29-1	TGCAGCGTTGAGGCCGGAAAGGATGGCTACACCTTC	CSVEAGKDGYTF
.	.	TRBJ1-2	TRBV5-6	TGTGCCAGCAGCTTGGTTGTAGGGGGTGGCTACACCTTC	CASSLVVGGGYTF